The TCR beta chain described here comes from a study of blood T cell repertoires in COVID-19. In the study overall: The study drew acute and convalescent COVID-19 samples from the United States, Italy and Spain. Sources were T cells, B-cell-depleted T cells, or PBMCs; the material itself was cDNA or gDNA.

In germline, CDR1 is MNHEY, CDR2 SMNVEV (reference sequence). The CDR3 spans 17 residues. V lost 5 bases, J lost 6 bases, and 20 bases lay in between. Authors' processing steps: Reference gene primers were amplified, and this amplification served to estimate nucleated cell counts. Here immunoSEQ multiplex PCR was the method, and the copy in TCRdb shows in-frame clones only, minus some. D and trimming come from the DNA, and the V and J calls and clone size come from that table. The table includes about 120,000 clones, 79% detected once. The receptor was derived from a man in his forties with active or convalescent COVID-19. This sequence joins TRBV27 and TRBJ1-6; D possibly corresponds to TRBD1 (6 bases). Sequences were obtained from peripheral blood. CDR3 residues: CASSPPLRGSSNSPLHF. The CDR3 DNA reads TGTGCCAGCAGTCCGCCCCTCAGGGGTTCGAGTAATTCACCCCTCCACTTT.